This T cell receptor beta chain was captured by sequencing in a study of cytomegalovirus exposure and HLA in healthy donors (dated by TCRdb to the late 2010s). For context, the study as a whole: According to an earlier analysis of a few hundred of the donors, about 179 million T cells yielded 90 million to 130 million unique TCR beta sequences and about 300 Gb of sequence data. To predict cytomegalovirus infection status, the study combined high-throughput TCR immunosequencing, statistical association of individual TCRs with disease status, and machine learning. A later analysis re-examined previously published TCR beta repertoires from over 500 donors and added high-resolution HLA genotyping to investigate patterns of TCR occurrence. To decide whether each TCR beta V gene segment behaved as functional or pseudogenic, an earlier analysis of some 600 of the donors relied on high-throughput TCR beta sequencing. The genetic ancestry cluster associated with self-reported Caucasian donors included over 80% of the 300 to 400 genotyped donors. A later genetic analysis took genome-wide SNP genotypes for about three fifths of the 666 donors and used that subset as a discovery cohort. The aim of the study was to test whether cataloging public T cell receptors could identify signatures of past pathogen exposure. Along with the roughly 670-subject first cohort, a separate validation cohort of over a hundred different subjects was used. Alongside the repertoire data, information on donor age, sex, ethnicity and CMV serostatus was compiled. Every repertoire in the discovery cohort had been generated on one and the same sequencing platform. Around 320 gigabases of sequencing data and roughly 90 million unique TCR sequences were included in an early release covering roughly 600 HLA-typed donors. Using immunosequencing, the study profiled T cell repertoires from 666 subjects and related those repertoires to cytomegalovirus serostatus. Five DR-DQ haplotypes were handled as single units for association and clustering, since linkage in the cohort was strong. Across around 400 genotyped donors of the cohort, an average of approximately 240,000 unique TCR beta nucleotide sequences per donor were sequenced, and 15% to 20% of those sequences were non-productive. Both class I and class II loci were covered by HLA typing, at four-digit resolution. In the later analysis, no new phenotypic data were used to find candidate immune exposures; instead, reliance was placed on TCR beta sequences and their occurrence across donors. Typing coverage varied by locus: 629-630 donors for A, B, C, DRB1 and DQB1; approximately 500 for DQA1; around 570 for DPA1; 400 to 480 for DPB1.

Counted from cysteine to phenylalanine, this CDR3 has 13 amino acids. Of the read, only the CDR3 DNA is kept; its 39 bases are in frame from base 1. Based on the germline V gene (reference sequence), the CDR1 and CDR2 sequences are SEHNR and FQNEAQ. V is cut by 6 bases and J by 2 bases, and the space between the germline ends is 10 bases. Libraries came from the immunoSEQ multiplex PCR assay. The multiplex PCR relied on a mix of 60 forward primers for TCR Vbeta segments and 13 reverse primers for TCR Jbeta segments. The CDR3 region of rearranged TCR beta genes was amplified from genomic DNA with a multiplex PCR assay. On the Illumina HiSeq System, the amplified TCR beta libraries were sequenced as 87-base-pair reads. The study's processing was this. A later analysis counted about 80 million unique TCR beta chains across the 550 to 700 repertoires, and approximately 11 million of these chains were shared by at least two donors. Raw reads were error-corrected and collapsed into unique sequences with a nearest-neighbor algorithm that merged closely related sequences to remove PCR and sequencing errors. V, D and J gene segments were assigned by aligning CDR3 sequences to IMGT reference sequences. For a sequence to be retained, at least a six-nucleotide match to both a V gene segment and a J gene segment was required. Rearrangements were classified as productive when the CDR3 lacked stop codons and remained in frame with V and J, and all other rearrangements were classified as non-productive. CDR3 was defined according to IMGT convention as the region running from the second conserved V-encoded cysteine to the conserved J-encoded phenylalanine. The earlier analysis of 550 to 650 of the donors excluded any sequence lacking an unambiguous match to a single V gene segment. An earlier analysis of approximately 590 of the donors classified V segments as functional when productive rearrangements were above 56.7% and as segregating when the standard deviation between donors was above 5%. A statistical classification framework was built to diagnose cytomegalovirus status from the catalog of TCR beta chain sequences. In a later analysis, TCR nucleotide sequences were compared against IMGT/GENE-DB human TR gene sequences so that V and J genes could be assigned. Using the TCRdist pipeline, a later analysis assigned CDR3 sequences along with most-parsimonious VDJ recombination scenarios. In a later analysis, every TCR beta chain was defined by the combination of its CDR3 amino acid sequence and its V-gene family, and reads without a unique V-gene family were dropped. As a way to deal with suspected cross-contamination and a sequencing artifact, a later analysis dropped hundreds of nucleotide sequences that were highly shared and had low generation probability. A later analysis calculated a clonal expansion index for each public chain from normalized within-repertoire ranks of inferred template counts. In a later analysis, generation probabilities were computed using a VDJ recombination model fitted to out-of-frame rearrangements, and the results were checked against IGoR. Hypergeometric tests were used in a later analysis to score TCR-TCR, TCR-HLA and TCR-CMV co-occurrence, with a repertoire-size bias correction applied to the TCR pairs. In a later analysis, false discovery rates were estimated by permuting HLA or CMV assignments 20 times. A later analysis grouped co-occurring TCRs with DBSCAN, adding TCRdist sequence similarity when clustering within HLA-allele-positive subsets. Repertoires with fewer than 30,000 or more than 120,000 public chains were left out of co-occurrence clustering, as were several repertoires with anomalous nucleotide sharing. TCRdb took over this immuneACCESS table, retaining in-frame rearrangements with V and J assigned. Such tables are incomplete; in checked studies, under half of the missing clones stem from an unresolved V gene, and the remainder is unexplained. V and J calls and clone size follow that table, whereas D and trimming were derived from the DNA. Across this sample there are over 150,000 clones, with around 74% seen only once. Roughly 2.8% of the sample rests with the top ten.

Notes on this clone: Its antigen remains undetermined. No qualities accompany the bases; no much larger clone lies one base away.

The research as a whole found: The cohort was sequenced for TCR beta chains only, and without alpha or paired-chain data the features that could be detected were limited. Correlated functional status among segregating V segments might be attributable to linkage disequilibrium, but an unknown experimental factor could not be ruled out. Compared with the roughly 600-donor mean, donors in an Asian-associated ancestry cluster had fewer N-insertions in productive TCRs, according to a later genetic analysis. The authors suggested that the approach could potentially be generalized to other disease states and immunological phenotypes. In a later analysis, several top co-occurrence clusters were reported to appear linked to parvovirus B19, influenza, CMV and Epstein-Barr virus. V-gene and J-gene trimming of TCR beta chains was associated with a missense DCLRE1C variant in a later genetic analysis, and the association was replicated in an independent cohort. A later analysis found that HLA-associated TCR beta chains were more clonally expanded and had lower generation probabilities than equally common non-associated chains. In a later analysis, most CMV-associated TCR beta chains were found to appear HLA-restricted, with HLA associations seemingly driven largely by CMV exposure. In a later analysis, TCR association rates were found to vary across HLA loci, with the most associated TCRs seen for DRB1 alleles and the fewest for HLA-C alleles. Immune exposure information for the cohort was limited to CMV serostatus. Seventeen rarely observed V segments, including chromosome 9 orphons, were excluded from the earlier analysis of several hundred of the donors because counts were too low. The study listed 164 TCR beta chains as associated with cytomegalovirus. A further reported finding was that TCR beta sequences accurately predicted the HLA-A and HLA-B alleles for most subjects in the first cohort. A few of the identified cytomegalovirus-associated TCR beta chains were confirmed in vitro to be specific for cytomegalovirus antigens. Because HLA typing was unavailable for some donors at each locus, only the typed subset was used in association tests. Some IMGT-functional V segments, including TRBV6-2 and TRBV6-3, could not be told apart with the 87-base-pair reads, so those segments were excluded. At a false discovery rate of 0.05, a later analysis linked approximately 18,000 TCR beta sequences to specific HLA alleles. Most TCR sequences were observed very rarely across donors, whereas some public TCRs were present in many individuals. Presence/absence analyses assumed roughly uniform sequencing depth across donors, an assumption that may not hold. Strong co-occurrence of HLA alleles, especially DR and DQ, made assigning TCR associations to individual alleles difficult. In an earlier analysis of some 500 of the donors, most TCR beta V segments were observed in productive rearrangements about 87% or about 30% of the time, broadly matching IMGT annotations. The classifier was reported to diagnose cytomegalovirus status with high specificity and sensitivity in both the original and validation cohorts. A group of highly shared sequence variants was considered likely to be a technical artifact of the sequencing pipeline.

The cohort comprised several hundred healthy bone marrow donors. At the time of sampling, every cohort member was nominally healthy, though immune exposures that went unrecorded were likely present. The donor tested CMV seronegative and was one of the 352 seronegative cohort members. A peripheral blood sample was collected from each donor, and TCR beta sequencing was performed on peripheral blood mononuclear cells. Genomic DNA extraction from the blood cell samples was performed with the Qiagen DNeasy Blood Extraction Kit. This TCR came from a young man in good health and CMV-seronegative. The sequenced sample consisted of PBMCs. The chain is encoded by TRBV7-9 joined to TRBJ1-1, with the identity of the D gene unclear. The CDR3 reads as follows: CASRVQVNTEAFF. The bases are TGTGCCAGCAGAGTCCAGGTTAACACTGAAGCTTTCTTT.